The text below deals with one TCR beta chain. The germline V gene encodes CDR1 SGHRS and CDR2 YFSETQ. The CDR3 is 13 residues long. These data belong to a study of monozygotic twins with inflammatory bowel disease. After re-calling the 5' RACE reads, TCRdb lists one entry per CDR3 protein, DNA absent. The repertoire shows 300,000 to 400,000 distinct CDR3 sequences; the top ten hold 2% to 3%. The source of this sequence is a human donor with ulcerative colitis or Crohn's disease, or a healthy co-twin of an affected twin (not recorded which). Material: blood. The rearrangement joins TRBV5-1 to TRBJ1-2. The CDR3 here is CASSSERLGGYTF.